The following is a TCR beta chain sequence with its context. This entry belongs to a study of blood T cell repertoires in COVID-19. Whole-study context: COVID-19 samples collected from the United States, Italy and Spain covered acute and convalescent phases. Nucleic acid was either cDNA or gDNA, and it came from T cells, B-cell-depleted T cells, or PBMCs.

The CDR3 spans 13 residues. The V gene lost 4 bases and the J gene lost 0 bases, with 4 bases spanning the gap. Germline V lookup: CDR1 SGDLS, CDR2 YYNGEE. In the source study's methods: Amplification from reference gene primers served as the basis for estimated nucleated cell counts. Using immunoSEQ multiplex PCR, the repertoire was profiled, and TCRdb retains in-frame clones only, with some absent. V, J and clone size are those of that table, while D and trimming were read from the DNA. The sample contains about 97,000 clones, 85% to 95% of which appear only once. The source material was peripheral blood. This rearrangement joins TRBV9 to TRBJ2-2; D ambiguous. This TCR was sampled from a man aged 45-65 years with active COVID-19. The CDR3 reads CASSLANTGELFF. CDR3 DNA sequence: TGTGCCAGCAGCCTCGCGAACACCGGGGAGCTGTTTTTT.